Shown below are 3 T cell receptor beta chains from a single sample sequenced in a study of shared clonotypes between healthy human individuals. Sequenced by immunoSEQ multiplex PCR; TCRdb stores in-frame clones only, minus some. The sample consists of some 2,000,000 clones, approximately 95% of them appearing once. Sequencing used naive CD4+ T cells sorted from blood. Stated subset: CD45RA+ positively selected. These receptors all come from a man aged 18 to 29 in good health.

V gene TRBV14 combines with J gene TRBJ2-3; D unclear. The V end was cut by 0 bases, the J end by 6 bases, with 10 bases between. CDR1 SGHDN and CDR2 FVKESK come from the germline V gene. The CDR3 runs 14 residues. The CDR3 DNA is TGTGCCAGCAGCCAAGACACTACCGGGGATACGCAGTATTTT. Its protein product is CASSQDTTGDTQYF. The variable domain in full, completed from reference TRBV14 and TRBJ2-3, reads EAGVTQFPSHSVIEKGQTVTLRCDPISGHDNLYWYRRVMGKEIKFLLHFVKESKQDESGMPNNRFLAERTGGTYSTLKVQPAELEDSGVYFCASSQDTTGDTQYFGPGTRLTVL.

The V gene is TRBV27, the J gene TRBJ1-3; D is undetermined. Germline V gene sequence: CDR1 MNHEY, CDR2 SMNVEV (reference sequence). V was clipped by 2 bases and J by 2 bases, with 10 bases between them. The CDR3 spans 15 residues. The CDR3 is CASSLEEGAGNTIYF. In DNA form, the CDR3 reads TGTGCCAGCAGTTTAGAGGAGGGCGCTGGAAACACCATATATTTT.

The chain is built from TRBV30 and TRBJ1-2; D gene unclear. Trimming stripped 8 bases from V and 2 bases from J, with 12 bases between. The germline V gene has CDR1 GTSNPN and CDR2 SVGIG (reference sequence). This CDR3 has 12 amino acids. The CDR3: CATGYRNYGYTF. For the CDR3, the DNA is TGTGCCACGGGTTATAGGAACTATGGCTACACCTTC.